Below are 25 T cell receptor beta chains sequenced from a single sample in a study of cytomegalovirus exposure and HLA in healthy donors. The PCR made use of 60 Vbeta and 13 Jbeta primers. The assay was immunoSEQ multiplex PCR, and TCRdb's table has in-frame clones only and misses some. The sample records about 90,000 clones, approximately 64% being singletons. The sequenced sample consisted of PBMCs. Receptors were obtained from a woman in her 50s in good health and CMV-seropositive.

This sequence joins TRBV28 and TRBJ1-4, with a tentative D call TRBD1 (5 bases). The CDR3 has 15 residues. V was clipped by 6 bases and J by 5 bases, with 16 bases between them. From germline, CDR1 is MDHEN and CDR2 SYDVKM. CDR3 sequence: CASSRLRALNEKLFF. CDR3 in DNA: TGTGCCAGCAGCCGTCTCAGGGCACTCAATGAAAAACTGTTTTTT.

This rearrangement joins TRBV30 to TRBJ1-2; D might be TRBD1 (5 bases). The CDR3 runs to 16 residues. Trimming shortened V by 3 bases and J by 6 bases, and 23 bases separated the two germline ends. The germline V gene encodes CDR1 GTSNPN and CDR2 SVGIG (reference sequence). CDR3 DNA: TGTGCCTGGAGCCTGATGACCAGTGACTTGGGGCATGGCTACACCTTC. Translated: CAWSLMTSDLGHGYTF.

This clone turned up a few times. The chain has TRBV30 and TRBJ1-6; D is unresolved. The V end lost 2 bases, the J end lost 2 bases, and 19 bases lay between the germline ends. In germline, CDR1 is GTSNPN, CDR2 SVGIG (reference sequence). The CDR3 has 18 residues. Here the CDR3 reads CAWSTWDWRSPYNSPLHF. CDR3 sequence (DNA): TGTGCCTGGAGTACCTGGGATTGGAGGTCCCCCTATAATTCACCCCTCCACTTT.

The chain combines TRBV30 with TRBJ1-2, with D possibly TRBD1 on 5 matching bases. V gave up 3 bases and J gave up 0 bases, with 11 bases separating them. CDR1 is GTSNPN and CDR2 is SVGIG in the germline V gene (reference sequence). CDR3 length: 14 residues. The CDR3 coding sequence is TGTGCCTGGAGCCAGGTGACAGCTAACTATGGCTACACCTTC. As protein: CAWSQVTANYGYTF. Full variable domain (missing parts from reference TRBV30 and TRBJ1-2): SQTIHQWPATLVQPVGSPLSLECTVEGTSNPNLYWYRQAAGRGLQLLFYSVGIGQISSEVPQNLSASRPQDRQFILSSKKLLLSDSGFYLCAWSQVTANYGYTFGSGTRLTVV.

The CDR3 is CASSEGGGAAGANVLTF. CDR3 sequence (DNA): TGTGCCAGCAGTGAGGGCGGGGGGGCAGCTGGGGCCAACGTCCTGACTTTC. The gene calls are TRBV6-1 and TRBJ2-6, with 9 bases aligning to TRBD2. The germline V gene encodes CDR1 MNHNS and CDR2 SASEGT. The CDR3 runs 17 residues. Unmatched junction bases numbered 5, after V lost 3 bases and J lost 2 bases.

This chain links TRBV28 with TRBJ2-7; TRBD1 is a possible D gene (5 bases). CDR3 length: 14 amino acids. V was shortened by 3 bases and J by 0 bases, with 9 bases between the two germline ends. Germline assignment: CDR1 MDHEN and CDR2 SYDVKM. The CDR3 DNA reads as TGTGCCAGCAGTTTGACAGTTCCCTCCTACGAGCAGTACTTC. Its translation is CASSLTVPSYEQYF.

The chain links TRBV6-1 to TRBJ2-5, with 8 bases that match TRBD2. CDR1 and CDR2 from the germline V gene are MNHNS and SASEGT. J was trimmed by 2 bases and V by 0 bases; bases with no gene match: 5. There are 16 residues in the CDR3. The CDR3 spells CASSEALAAWQETQYF. CDR3 nucleotide sequence: TGTGCCAGCAGTGAAGCACTAGCGGCATGGCAAGAGACCCAGTACTTC.

This clone has only a few counts. The V gene is TRBV19, the J gene TRBJ2-3; no reliable D call. Trimming removed 7 bases at V and 4 bases at J, with 15 bases between. The CDR3 extends over 14 amino acids. The V gene's germline CDR1 is LNHDA and CDR2 SQIVND (reference sequence). The CDR3 here is CASTGEPRADTQYF. CDR3 sequence (DNA): TGTGCCAGTACGGGTGAACCGAGAGCAGATACGCAGTATTTT.

This clone was seen a few times. The rearrangement uses TRBV6-6 and TRBJ2-1; TRBD2 matches 14 bases. The ends lost 6 bases at V and 4 bases at J; junction bases unmatched: 5. CDR1 is MNHNY, CDR2 SVGAGI, per germline (reference sequence). The CDR3 totals 16 residues. CDR3 sequence: CASRGLAGVLYNEQFF. The CDR3 DNA sequence: TGTGCCAGCAGGGGACTAGCGGGGGTCCTGTACAATGAGCAGTTCTTC.

The chain links TRBV28 to TRBJ1-3, with 11 bases identical to TRBD1. The CDR3 length is 18 residues. The V and J ends lost 5 bases and 0 bases, in that order; junction bases with no gene match: 9. Germline V gene lookup returns CDR1 MDHEN and CDR2 SYDVKM. The DNA for the CDR3 is TGTGCCAGCAGTCCAGCCCTGGGACAGGGGGGCTCTGGAAACACCATATATTTT. Translating it yields CASSPALGQGGSGNTIYF.

This chain uses TRBV11-2 with TRBJ2-2; 9 bases line up with TRBD2. CDR3 size: 15 residues. V lost 5 bases and J lost 6; bases outside the gene matches: 7. Germline CDR1 reads SGHAT; CDR2 reads FQNNGV. The DNA for the CDR3 is TGTGCCAGCAGCCCTGATTTAGCGGGAGCCGGGGAGCTGTTTTTT. Translation: CASSPDLAGAGELFF. The full variable domain, completed using reference TRBV11-2 and TRBJ2-2, is EAGVAQSPRYKIIEKRQSVAFWCNPISGHATLYWYQQILGQGPKLLIQFQNNGVVDDSQLPKDRFSAERLKGVDSTLKIQPAKLEDSAVYLCASSPDLAGAGELFFGEGSRLTVL.

The V call is TRBV27, the J call TRBJ2-1; possibly TRBD1 for D (6 bases). Between the trimmed V and J ends, which lost 2 bases and 0 bases, there was a span of 17 bases. The germline gives CDR1 MNHEY, CDR2 SMNVEV (reference sequence). The CDR3 runs 18 residues. The CDR3 loop is CASSLLRDTSGSYNEQFF. In DNA form, the CDR3 reads TGTGCCAGCAGTTTACTCCGGGACACCTCTGGCTCCTACAATGAGCAGTTCTTC.

J is TRBJ2-1 and V is TRBV7-6, with 8 nucleotides matching TRBD1. Germline CDR1 reads SGHVS; CDR2 reads FNYEAQ. J lost 3 bases, V lost 1 base, and 2 bases had no gene match. The CDR3 has 15 amino acids. The CDR3 loop is CASSLGTGSYNEQFF. The CDR3 DNA follows: TGTGCCAGCAGCTTAGGGACAGGGAGCTACAATGAGCAGTTCTTC. The full variable domain, with the rest looked up from reference TRBV7-6 and TRBJ2-1, is GAGVSQSPRYKVTKRGQDVALRCDPISGHVSLYWYRQALGQGPEFLTYFNYEAQQDKSGLPNDRFSAERPEGSISTLTIQRTEQRDSAMYRCASSLGTGSYNEQFFGPGTRLTVL.

V and J are TRBV2 and TRBJ2-7; 8 positions agree with TRBD1. CDR3 length: 14 amino acids. Unmatched junction bases numbered 6, after V lost 2 bases and J lost 6 bases. Germline CDR1 SNHLY, CDR2 FYNNEI. CDR3 amino acids: CASSEIRGPTEQYF. The CDR3 DNA follows: TGTGCCAGCAGTGAAATCAGGGGGCCCACCGAGCAGTACTTC.

The chain combines TRBV5-6 with TRBJ2-2; tentative D call: TRBD2 (5 bases). The CDR3 consists of 13 residues. Trimming left V 0 bases short and J 9 bases short, with 9 bases between. Germline V gives CDR1 SGHDT, CDR2 YYEEEE. CDR3 sequence reads: CASSLDSSRELFF. CDR3 DNA sequence: TGTGCCAGCAGCTTGGACTCTAGCCGGGAGCTGTTTTTT.

This rearrangement joins TRBV30 to TRBJ1-2; 9 bases agree with TRBD1. The germline gives CDR1 GTSNPN, CDR2 SVGIG (reference sequence). Trimming at V came to 0 bases and at J to 2 bases, leaving 1 base not matched to a gene. The CDR3 is 14 amino acids. CDR3 DNA sequence: TGTGCCTGGAGTGTGGGGACAGGGAACTATGGCTACACCTTC. The encoded protein is CAWSVGTGNYGYTF.

This chain joins TRBV18 and TRBJ1-6; perhaps TRBD1 as D (6 bases). The germline V gene encodes CDR1 KGHSH and CDR2 LQKENI. This CDR3 contains 14 residues. V lost 2 bases and J 8 bases, leaving 10 bases between the germline ends. In nucleotides, the CDR3 is TGTGCCAGCTCACCAGGACAGCAGGATTCACCCCTCCACTTT. Encoded protein: CASSPGQQDSPLHF.

This clone was recorded once. This rearrangement joins TRBV19 to TRBJ1-2; 11 bases are shared with TRBD1. The CDR3 has 18 amino acids. The V gene end was trimmed by 1 base and the J gene end by 7 bases; junction bases not matched to a gene: 14. Looked up from germline, CDR1 is LNHDA and CDR2 is SQIVND (reference sequence). CDR3 residues: CASSIADRGRVRTSGYTF. In nucleotides, the CDR3 is TGTGCCAGTAGTATAGCGGACAGGGGGCGCGTAAGGACTTCTGGCTACACCTTC.

This rearrangement joins TRBV6-6 to TRBJ2-7; 8 bases map to TRBD1. J gave up 4 bases and V 7 bases, and 15 bases lay outside the gene matches. CDR1 MNHNY and CDR2 SVGAGI come from the germline V gene (reference sequence). This CDR3 has 16 amino acids. The CDR3 loop is CASTQAQGANGYEQYF. The CDR3 region has the DNA TGTGCCAGCACCCAGGCTCAGGGGGCGAACGGTTACGAGCAGTACTTC.

This clone was seen a few times. The gene calls are TRBV28 and TRBJ1-6; D gene uncertain. Looked up from germline, CDR1 is MDHEN and CDR2 is SYDVKM. Trimming left V 5 bases short and J 6 bases short, with 11 bases between. This CDR3 contains 14 residues. CDR3 loop: CASSLRKINSPLHF. In DNA, the CDR3 is TGTGCCAGCAGTCTACGTAAGATTAATTCACCCCTCCACTTT.

This clone showed up just a few times. J is TRBJ1-1 and V is TRBV18; TRBD1 matches 7 bases. The length of the CDR3 is 15 residues. Germline lookup yields CDR1 KGHSH and CDR2 LQKENI. The trim removed 1 base at V and 4 bases at J, leaving 6 bases unmatched. The CDR3 DNA is TGTGCCAGCTCACCACAGGGGGCAGAGGGCACTGAAGCTTTCTTT. It yields the protein CASSPQGAEGTEAFF.

The chain recombines TRBV18 with TRBJ1-2; D is unresolved. Germline assignment: CDR1 KGHSH and CDR2 LQKENI. V lost 6 bases, J lost 3 bases, and 14 bases lay in between. The CDR3 sequence is 14 residues long. CDR3 amino acids: CASSQQAQDYGYTF. The CDR3 DNA follows: TGTGCCAGCTCCCAGCAGGCGCAGGACTATGGCTACACCTTC.

The chain joins TRBV19 to TRBJ1-1, with D hard to call. Trimming removed 1 base from V and 10 bases from J, with 13 bases in between. CDR1 is LNHDA and CDR2 is SQIVND in the germline V gene (reference sequence). This CDR3 spans 13 amino acids. CDR3 coding DNA: TGTGCCAGTAGTATAGGCGGCCAAGAGGCAGCTTTCTTT. This encodes CASSIGGQEAAFF.

V gene TRBV11-2 combines with J gene TRBJ2-3; D may be TRBD2 (5 bases). CDR1 is SGHAT, CDR2 FQNNGV, per germline. V lost 2 bases and J lost 0, with 12 bases in between. The CDR3 is 16 residues long. DNA of the CDR3: TGTGCCAGCAGCTTAAGGAGGTGGCCTAGCACAGATACGCAGTATTTT. Its protein product is CASSLRRWPSTDTQYF.

The sample holds a few counts of this clone. The rearrangement uses TRBV5-1 and TRBJ1-2; 7 positions agree with TRBD1. The germline CDR1 and CDR2 sequences are SGHRS and YFSETQ. The trim removed 5 bases at V and 8 bases at J, leaving 9 bases unmatched. This CDR3 is 13 amino acids long. The CDR3 DNA sequence: TGCGCCAGCAGGGCAGGGGGTCTCTTCGGCTACACCTTC. The encoded protein is CASRAGGLFGYTF.